This T cell receptor beta chain originates from a study of blood T cells in healthy people across ages. Combining a sample-barcoded 5' primer with a J-beta primer mix, a second PCR ran for 7 to 11 cycles. TCRdb used MiXCR to reprocess the 5' RACE reads, holding one entry per CDR3 protein. In the table there are 750,000 to 950,000 distinct CDR3 sequences, under 35% of which are singletons. Per germline, CDR1 SEHNR and CDR2 FQNEAQ (reference sequence). With 5 bases removed from V and 0 bases from J, the gap between germline ends came to 14 bases. This CDR3 is built from 16 residues. This clonotype was observed a single time. The same data also contributed to another study, on T cells of mothers and their children. As that study records: A handful of children and their three healthy Caucasian mothers were the donors. There were over 9.5 million TCR beta CDR3 reads from each mother and a few million from each child. Unrelated pairs and related pairs have their TCR recombination output shaped similarly by thymic selection.

The receptor was isolated from a middle-aged woman in good health. J is TRBJ2-1 and V is TRBV7-9, with D possibly TRBD2 on 6 matching bases. Specimen: blood. Here the CDR3 DNA reads TGTGCCAGCAGCCCGAACGGGGGTAGCTCCTACAATGAGCAGTTCTTC. This encodes CASSPNGGSSYNEQFF.